This note documents a single T cell receptor (beta chain) sequence. No antigen is known for it. Germline and junction disagree at one end, which may indicate a read error. Other DNA sequences in the sample encode the same CDR3. Clones were read by immunoSEQ multiplex PCR, and TCRdb kept only the in-frame ones, dropping some. The sample has millions of clones, approximately 90% seen once. The CDR3 has 16 amino acids. Germline V gives CDR1 SGHAT, CDR2 FQNNGV. These data originate in a study of shared clonotypes between healthy human individuals. Study results and caveats: The study generally estimated greater richness for naive than memory subsets. Shared clonotypes across all four donors exceeded non-shared ones in generation probability.

Donors comprised healthy HIV-negative adults lacking recent acute infections or vaccinations. This TCR was recovered from a young man in good health. The sequenced sample was naive CD4+ T cells sorted from blood. Subset here: CD45RA+ positively selected. The chain combines TRBV11-2 with TRBJ2-7; D is possibly TRBD2 (6 bases). The CDR3 region has the DNA TGTGCCAGTAGCTTAGTGGGGGGTCCGAGCTCCTACGAGCAGTACTTC. This codes for CASSLVGGPSSYEQYF. The complete variable domain, with remaining parts taken from reference TRBV11-2 and TRBJ2-7, reads EAGVAQSPRYKIIEKRQSVAFWCNPISGHATLYWYQQILGQGPKLLIQFQNNGVVDDSQLPKDRFSAERLKGVDSTLKIQPAKLEDSAVYLCASSLVGGPSSYEQYFGPGTRLTVT.